Listed below are T cell receptor beta chains from one sample, sequenced in a study of glioma-infiltrating T cells. TCRdb recomputed calls from the multiplex PCR reads with MiXCR, one row per CDR3 protein. There are some 93,000 distinct CDR3 sequences in the sample; approximately 39% occur only once, and 35% to 45% lies in the top ten. Sequenced: glioma tissue, nonneoplastic brain tissue, or PBMCs (not recorded which). The receptors were sampled from a human donor with low-grade glioma or glioblastoma, undergoing nonglioma brain surgery, or in good health (not recorded which). CDR3s include the opening cysteine and the closing phenylalanine or tryptophan. The D gene is left open where the match is weak. Clone size is not always given. Where it is, it says once, few, many or a class for expanded clones.

length: 15; size: .; V: TRBV20-1; D: TRBD1; J: TRBJ2-7; CDR3: CSATRGDRVSYEQYF; DNA: TGCAGTGCGACTCGCGGGGACAGGGTTTCCTACGAGCAGTACTTC
length: 13; size: many; V: TRBV28; D: TRBD2; J: TRBJ2-7; CDR3: CASIGLVGNEQYF; DNA: TGTGCCAGCATCGGACTAGTGGGCAACGAGCAGTACTTC
length: 13; size: many; V: TRBV5-1; D: .; J: TRBJ1-5; CDR3: CASSIASNQPQHF; DNA: TGCGCCAGCAGCATTGCGAGCAATCAGCCCCAGCATTTT
length: 14; size: many; V: TRBV18; D: .; J: TRBJ2-1; CDR3: CASSPLGGNNEQFF; DNA: TGTGCCAGCTCCCCTTTGGGAGGAAACAATGAGCAGTTCTTC
length: 15; size: many; V: TRBV19; D: .; J: TRBJ1-1; CDR3: CASSIRGGVNTEAFF; DNA: TGTGCCAGTAGTATTCGAGGGGGGGTGAACACTGAAGCTTTCTTT
length: 17; size: .; V: TRBV28; D: .; J: TRBJ1-5; CDR3: CASSPPPRVHSNQPQHF; DNA: TGTGCCAGCAGTCCTCCCCCCCGGGTTCATAGCAATCAGCCCCAGCATTTT
length: 13; size: many; V: TRBV5-1; D: .; J: TRBJ2-5; CDR3: CASSLQGTETQYF; DNA: TGCGCCAGCAGCTTGCAGGGGACGGAGACCCAGTACTTC
length: 15; size: many; V: TRBV28; D: .; J: TRBJ1-1; CDR3: CASKINGQMNTEAFF; DNA: TGTGCCAGCAAAATCAATGGACAGATGAACACTGAAGCTTTCTTT
length: 13; size: many; V: TRBV28; D: .; J: TRBJ2-7; CDR3: CASTGFPSGEQYF; DNA: TGTGCCAGTACCGGGTTCCCAAGTGGCGAGCAGTACTTC
length: 14; size: .; V: TRBV14; D: TRBD1; J: TRBJ1-2; CDR3: CAISRQGPNYGYTF; DNA: TGTGCCATCAGCCGACAGGGCCCTAACTATGGCTATACCTTC